The present entry profiles one T cell receptor beta chain with its context. This sample stems from a study of T-cell reconstitution after alpha-beta-depleted transplantation in children. Construction of the TCRbeta library involved unique molecular identifiers. TCRdb itself ran the PCR reads through MiXCR, one entry per CDR3 protein. The sample includes fewer than 550,000 distinct CDR3 sequences, under 20% seen only once; the top ten take around 28%. Here the sequenced sample was PBMCs, mostly from graft donor cells, taken 360 days after TCRalphabeta/CD19-depleted stem cell transplant. The TCR was taken from a boy younger than two who had a stem cell transplant for Wiskott-Aldrich syndrome, so the T cells may come from the graft donor.

CDR3 sequence: CSVEGGLFDTQYF. As DNA, the CDR3 is TGCAGCGTTGAAGGAGGGCTTTTCGATACGCAGTATTTT. The chain recombines TRBV29-1 with TRBJ2-3; possibly TRBD2 for D (5 bases). The CDR3 totals 13 residues. Between the trimmed V and J ends, which lost 1 base and 6 bases, there was a span of 11 bases. CDR1 and CDR2 (germline): SQVTM, ANQGSEA.